The 23 T cell receptor beta chains in this list originate from one sample, sequenced in a study of tissue T cells after allogeneic stem cell transplantation. Sequenced by immunoSEQ multiplex PCR; TCRdb stores in-frame clones only, minus some. Here the sample spans 6,300 or so clones, 60% to 80% being singletons. Sequences were derived from tissue from the rectum, sampled at autopsy. Receptors were obtained from a woman between 18 and 50 years old with breast cancer.

The chain uses TRBV27 and TRBJ2-5; D ambiguous. The CDR3 spans 11 residues. The germline gives CDR1 MNHEY, CDR2 SMNVEV (reference sequence). V lost 0 bases and J lost 5, with 1 base in between. CDR3 sequence: CASSLSETQYF. CDR3 bases: TGTGCCAGCAGTTTATCGGAGACCCAGTACTTC.

The rearrangement joins TRBV5-4 to TRBJ2-5; the D gene is possibly TRBD2 (6 bases). This CDR3 region has 15 residues. The germline V gene has CDR1 SGHNT and CDR2 YYREEE (reference sequence). The germline V and J ends were trimmed by 3 bases and 4 bases, with 16 bases remaining between them. DNA of the CDR3: TGTGCCAGCAGCTCAGCCTTGGAGGGCGGAGAGACCCAGTACTTC. It is translated as CASSSALEGGETQYF. Variable domain in full (rest from reference TRBV5-4 and TRBJ2-5): ETGVTQSPTHLIKTRGQQVTLRCSSQSGHNTVSWYQQALGQGPQFIFQYYREEENGRGNFPPRFSGLQFPNYSSELNVNALELDDSALYLCASSSALEGGETQYFGPGTRLLVL.

CDR3: CASSPTGPTQYF. CDR3 DNA: TGTGCCAGCAGCCCCACGGGCCCCACGCAGTATTTT. This chain uses TRBV7-9 with TRBJ2-3; D not resolved. This CDR3 has 12 amino acids. Germline CDR1 is SEHNR and CDR2 is FQNEAQ (reference sequence). Trimming pared 5 bases from V and 9 bases from J, leaving 12 bases between.

The chain uses TRBV30 and TRBJ2-5, with TRBD1 matching over 7 bases. The V gene end was trimmed by 8 bases and the J gene end by 0 bases; junction bases not matched to a gene: 3. Germline assignment: CDR1 GTSNPN and CDR2 SVGIG (reference sequence). There are 12 residues in the CDR3. Here the CDR3 DNA reads TGTGCCCGGGGACAGTACCAAGAGACCCAGTACTTC. Amino acids: CARGQYQETQYF.

The chain has TRBV19 and TRBJ1-4; D gene uncertain. V lost 4 bases and J lost 8, with 20 bases in between. The CDR3 covers 16 residues. Germline CDR1 is LNHDA and CDR2 is SQIVND (reference sequence). The CDR3 DNA follows: TGTGCCAGTAGTAGTCAATACGGGGTCGCGTCCGAAAAACTGTTTTTT. Its protein product is CASSSQYGVASEKLFF.

The chain is built from TRBV27 and TRBJ2-1; TRBD1 or TRBD2 may be the D gene (5 bases each). Germline CDR1 reads MNHEY; CDR2 reads SMNVEV (reference sequence). Between the trimmed V and J ends, which lost 6 bases and 3 bases, there was a span of 6 bases. The CDR3 sequence is 12 residues long. CDR3 sequence reads: CASRGVYNEQFF. DNA for the CDR3: TGTGCCAGCAGGGGGGTCTACAATGAGCAGTTCTTC.

This chain joins TRBV5-1 and TRBJ1-2, with 8 nucleotides matching TRBD1. Germline V gives CDR1 SGHRS, CDR2 YFSETQ. This CDR3 comprises 14 residues. J gave up 2 bases and V 0 bases, and 0 bases lay outside the gene matches. CDR3 sequence (DNA): TGCGCCAGCAGCTTGGGGACAGGGAACTATGGCTACACCTTC. Its protein product is CASSLGTGNYGYTF.

The J gene is TRBJ1-2, the V gene TRBV7-9, with D possibly being TRBD1 (6 bases). Germline lookup yields CDR1 SEHNR and CDR2 FQNEAQ (reference sequence). The V end lost 0 bases, the J end lost 3 bases, and 11 bases lay between the germline ends. CDR3 length equals 15 residues. CDR3 DNA sequence: TGTGCCAGCAGCTTAGCTGGACAGTCGGACTATGGCTACACCTTC. This encodes CASSLAGQSDYGYTF.

The chain couples TRBV28 to TRBJ1-4; maybe TRBD1 (5 bases). Deletions cut 6 bases from V and 3 bases from J, with 14 bases between. The CDR3 runs to 15 residues. Germline assignment: CDR1 MDHEN and CDR2 SYDVKM. The CDR3 loop reads CASRDRRGANEKLFF. The CDR3 DNA reads TGTGCCAGCAGGGATCGGCGGGGGGCTAATGAAAAACTGTTTTTT. Using reference TRBV28 and TRBJ1-4 for the parts outside the CDR3, the full variable domain is DVKVTQSSRYLVKRTGEKVFLECVQDMDHENMFWYRQDPGLGLRLIYFSYDVKMKEKGDIPEGYSVSREKKERFSLILESASTNQTSMYLCASRDRRGANEKLFFGSGTQLSVL.

The chain has TRBV7-2 and TRBJ2-2; the match to TRBD1 covers 8 bases. This CDR3 has 15 amino acids. CDR1 and CDR2 (germline): SGHTA, FQGNSA. V lost 5 bases, J lost 0 bases, and 2 bases stayed unmatched. CDR3 nucleotides: TGTGCCAGCAGCCGGACAGGGACGAACACCGGGGAGCTGTTTTTT. Its protein product is CASSRTGTNTGELFF.

This chain uses TRBV11-2 with TRBJ2-1; D might be TRBD2 (5 bases). The CDR3 contains 11 residues. CDR1 is SGHAT, CDR2 FQNNGV, per germline. Between the trimmed V and J ends, which lost 7 bases and 10 bases, there was a span of 11 bases. In DNA form, the CDR3 reads TGTGCCAGCACCGAGGGCGCGGAGCAGTTCTTC. Protein: CASTEGAEQFF.

The chain is built from TRBV12-5 and TRBJ1-1; 8 bases are a match to TRBD1. This CDR3 is built from 15 residues. After removal of 5 bases from V and 4 bases from J, the junction contained 9 bases not matched to a gene. CDR1 is LGHNT and CDR2 is FRNRAP in the germline V gene. The CDR3 here is CASGLNRGGITEAFF. CDR3 DNA: TGTGCTAGTGGTCTCAACAGGGGGGGAATCACTGAAGCTTTCTTT.

J is TRBJ2-1 and V is TRBV7-9, with D perhaps assigned TRBD1 or TRBD2 (5 bases each). Germline CDR1 reads SEHNR; CDR2 reads FQNEAQ (reference sequence). The CDR3 loop spans 15 amino acids. Trimming cost V 5 bases and J 6 bases, with 17 bases left between them. Here the CDR3 DNA reads TGTGCCAGCAGCCGCCGGGGCTCGGCAGCCAATGAGCAGTTCTTC. It encodes CASSRRGSAANEQFF.

The V and J genes are TRBV7-2 and TRBJ2-3; 12 nucleotides line up with TRBD2. J was trimmed by 3 bases and V by 1 base; bases with no gene match: 11. The CDR3 has 19 residues. CDR1 is SGHTA and CDR2 is FQGNSA in the germline V gene. The CDR3 reads CASSLGRASGGEETDTQYF. CDR3 nucleotides: TGTGCCAGCAGCTTAGGTAGGGCTAGCGGGGGGGAGGAAACAGATACGCAGTATTTT.

This clone was picked up one time. The rearrangement joins TRBV7-2 to TRBJ1-2, with D uncertain. Per the germline V gene, CDR1 is SGHTA and CDR2 is FQGNSA. Trimming left V 2 bases short and J 4 bases short, with 11 bases between. This CDR3 has 14 residues. The CDR3: CASSLNQVGYGYTF. CDR3 coding DNA: TGTGCCAGCAGCTTAAACCAGGTCGGCTATGGCTACACCTTC.

The genes are TRBV15 and TRBJ2-2; D tentatively reads TRBD1 or TRBD2 (5 bases each). Germline-derived CDR1 and CDR2 are LNHNV and YYDKDF (reference sequence). V lost 0 bases and J lost 6, with 8 bases in between. The length of the CDR3 is 14 residues. CDR3 DNA: TGTGCCACCAGCAGAGATAGGGGAGCCGGGGAGCTGTTTTTT. This translates into CATSRDRGAGELFF. Combining the CDR3 with reference TRBV15 and TRBJ2-2 gives the whole variable domain DAMVIQNPRYQVTQFGKPVTLSCSQTLNHNVMYWYQQKSSQAPKLLFHYYDKDFNNEADTPDNFQSRRPNTSFCFLDIRSPGLGDTAMYLCATSRDRGAGELFFGEGSRLTVL.

The V and J genes are TRBV4-2 and TRBJ2-5; a possible D gene is TRBD2 (6 bases). Germline V gene lookup returns CDR1 LGHNA and CDR2 YNFKEQ. V gave up 3 bases and J gave up 2 bases, with 16 bases separating them. The length of the CDR3 is 16 residues. CDR3 sequence reads: CASSHRPIAEQETQYF. For the CDR3, the DNA is TGTGCCAGCAGCCACAGGCCTATAGCGGAGCAAGAGACCCAGTACTTC.

The chain couples TRBV6-4 to TRBJ2-7; TRBD1 might be the D (5 bases). Deletions cut 0 bases from V and 12 bases from J, with 12 bases between. From germline, CDR1 is MRHNA and CDR2 SNTAGT. The CDR3 covers 12 residues. The CDR3 DNA reads TGTGCCAGCAGTGACTCGGAAGGGGTAGCGTACTTC. Encoded protein: CASSDSEGVAYF.

The chain links TRBV6-5 to TRBJ1-6; D is uncertain. V was clipped by 4 bases and J by 3 bases, with 10 bases between them. Looked up from germline, CDR1 is MNHEY and CDR2 is SVGAGI. The CDR3 spans 15 residues. CDR3 coding DNA: TGTGCCAGCAGTTCTAAGCTCAGCTATAATTCACCCCTCCACTTT. It is translated as CASSSKLSYNSPLHF.

The CDR3 is CASSQDRLGSKFF. The CDR3, as DNA: TGTGCCAGCAGCCAAGATAGGTTAGGGTCTAAGTTCTTC. This chain connects TRBV3-1 (or the pseudogene TRBV3-2) to TRBJ2-1; D gene unclear. Germline V CDR1 and CDR2: LGHDT, YNNKEL (reference sequence). The CDR3 runs 13 residues. The V gene lost 0 bases and the J gene lost 14 bases, with 14 bases spanning the gap.

This clone has a handful of counts. The chain combines TRBV5-1 with TRBJ2-1, with 10 nucleotides matching TRBD1. With 8 bases clipped from V and 3 bases from J, the junction kept 5 bases outside the gene matches. Germline CDR1 and CDR2: SGHRS and YFSETQ. This CDR3 has 14 residues. CDR3 in DNA: TGCGCCAGTGGGACAGGGGAACGCTACAATGAGCAGTTCTTC. Protein: CASGTGERYNEQFF.

This clone appeared a few times. The V call is TRBV4-1, the J call TRBJ1-6; possible D gene TRBD1, 5 bases. This CDR3 spans 15 amino acids. Germline lookup yields CDR1 MGHRA and CDR2 YSYEKL. V was trimmed by 1 base and J by 8 bases, leaving 12 bases between them. The CDR3 sequence: CASSQAAGEDSPLHF. The CDR3 nucleotides read TGCGCCAGCAGCCAAGCTGCGGGGGAGGATTCACCCCTCCACTTT.

CDR3 amino acids: CASSFGTKGDTQYF. The CDR3 coding sequence is TGTGCCAGCAGTTTTGGGACCAAGGGGGATACGCAGTATTTT. The chain couples TRBV13 to TRBJ2-3, with D tentatively TRBD1 or TRBD2 (5 bases each). Germline V gene sequence: CDR1 PRHDT, CDR2 FYEKMQ (reference sequence). With 6 bases removed from V and 6 bases from J, the gap between germline ends came to 16 bases. This CDR3 spans 14 amino acids.